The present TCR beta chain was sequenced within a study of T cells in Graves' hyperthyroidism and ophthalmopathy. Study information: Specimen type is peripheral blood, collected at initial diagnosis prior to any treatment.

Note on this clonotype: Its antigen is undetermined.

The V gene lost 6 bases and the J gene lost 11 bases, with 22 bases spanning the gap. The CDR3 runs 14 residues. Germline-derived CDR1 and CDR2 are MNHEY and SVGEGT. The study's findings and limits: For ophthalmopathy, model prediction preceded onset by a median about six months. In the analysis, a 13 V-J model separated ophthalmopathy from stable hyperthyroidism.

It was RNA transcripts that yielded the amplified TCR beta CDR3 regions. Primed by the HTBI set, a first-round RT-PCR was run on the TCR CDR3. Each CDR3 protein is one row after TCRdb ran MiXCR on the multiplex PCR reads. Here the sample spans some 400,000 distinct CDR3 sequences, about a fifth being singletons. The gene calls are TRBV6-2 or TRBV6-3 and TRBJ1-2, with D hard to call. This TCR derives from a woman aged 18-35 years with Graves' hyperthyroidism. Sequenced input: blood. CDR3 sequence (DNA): TGTGCCAGCAGGGCCGAAGGTCTGGTTTTGAGTTACACCTTC. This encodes CASRAEGLVLSYTF.